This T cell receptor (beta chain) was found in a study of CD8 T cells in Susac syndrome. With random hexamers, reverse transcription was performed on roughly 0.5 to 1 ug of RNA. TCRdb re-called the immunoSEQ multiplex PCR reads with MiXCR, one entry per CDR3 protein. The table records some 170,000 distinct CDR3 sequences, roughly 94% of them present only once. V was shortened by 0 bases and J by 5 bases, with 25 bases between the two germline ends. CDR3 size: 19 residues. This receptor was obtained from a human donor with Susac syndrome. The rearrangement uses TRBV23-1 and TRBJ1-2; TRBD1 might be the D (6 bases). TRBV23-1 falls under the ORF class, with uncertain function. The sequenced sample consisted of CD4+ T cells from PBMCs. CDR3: CASSQSPLEHRGRRYGYTF. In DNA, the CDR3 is TGCGCCAGCAGTCAATCGCCCCTTGAACACCGGGGGCGTAGGTATGGCTACACCTTC.